Presented here are 20 T cell receptor beta chains from one specimen sequenced in a study of patients and donors after allogeneic stem cell transplantation. TCRdb re-called the RT-PCR reads with MiXCR, one entry per CDR3 protein. The table has 920,000 or so distinct CDR3 sequences, roughly 18% seen once. Source material: blood, either unsorted or a sorted T cell fraction (not recorded which). The receptors were sampled from a human donor who was either an allogeneic HSCT recipient or a stem cell or donor lymphocyte infusion donor (not recorded which). It is not recorded whose cells these are; they may come from a transplant donor.

The table lists this clonotype with a few counts. The chain combines TRBV5-1 with TRBJ2-7, with D unclear. CDR1 SGHRS and CDR2 YFSETQ come from the germline V gene. Trimming shortened V by 0 bases and J by 12 bases, and 16 bases separated the two germline ends. The CDR3 consists of 13 residues. CDR3 sequence: CASSLGPIFSRYF. CDR3 nucleotide sequence: TGCGCCAGCAGCTTGGGGCCGATCTTTTCGCGGTACTTC.

This clonotype has only a few counts. J is TRBJ2-6 and V is TRBV21-1. TRBV21-1 corresponds to a pseudogene. The CDR3 consists of 15 residues. CDR3 protein: CASSPRTSGTTVLTF. CDR3 sequence (DNA): TGTGCCAGCAGCCCTCGGACCTCTGGGACAACCGTCCTGACTTTC.

This clonotype was picked up a small number of times. The chain uses TRBV6-2 or TRBV6-3 and TRBJ2-1, with D perhaps matching TRBD2 (7 bases). Trimming removed 5 bases at V and 2 bases at J, with 16 bases between. The CDR3 spans 16 residues. Germline assignment: CDR1 MNHEY and CDR2 SVGEGT. CDR3: CASSDLSGGPYNEQFF. In DNA, the CDR3 is TGTGCCAGCAGTGATCTATCGGGGGGCCCCTACAATGAGCAGTTCTTC.

This chain joins TRBV7-3 and TRBJ2-7; 13 bases fit TRBD2. The germline CDR1 and CDR2 sequences are SGHTA and FQGTGA. The CDR3 has 15 amino acids. Trimming cost V 4 bases and J 6 bases; bases outside gene matches: 6. CDR3 sequence: CASSSGLAGVSEQYF. CDR3 coding DNA: TGTGCCAGCAGCTCAGGACTAGCGGGAGTTAGCGAGCAGTACTTC.

This clonotype was counted a few times. The V and J genes are TRBV29-1 and TRBJ1-5, with 7 bases fitting TRBD1. Germline lookup yields CDR1 SQVTM and CDR2 ANQGSEA. CDR3 size: 14 residues. With V trimmed by 1 base and J by 6 bases, 6 bases remained unmatched. CDR3 sequence (DNA): TGCAGCGTTGAAGCCCAGGGGGGGGTTCAGCCCCAGCATTTT. Translation: CSVEAQGGVQPQHF.

The rearrangement links TRBV6-1 to TRBJ2-1, with 8 bases lining up with TRBD2. Trimming cost V 6 bases and J 5 bases; bases outside gene matches: 6. The CDR3 totals 14 residues. Germline CDR1 and CDR2: MNHNS and SASEGT. The CDR3 reads CASSRGGRDNEQFF. Here the CDR3 DNA reads TGTGCCAGCAGCCGGGGGGGTAGGGACAATGAGCAGTTCTTC.

This chain connects TRBV2 to TRBJ1-5, with D uncertain. Germline loops: CDR1 SNHLY, CDR2 FYNNEI. The ends were cut back, 0 bases at V and 5 bases at J, with 8 bases in the middle. There are 14 residues in the CDR3. The CDR3 sequence: CASSEARGYQPQHF. As DNA, the CDR3 is TGTGCCAGCAGTGAAGCGCGGGGATATCAGCCCCAGCATTTT. Filled out from reference TRBV2 and TRBJ1-5, the complete variable domain reads EPEVTQTPSHQVTQMGQEVILRCVPISNHLYFYWYRQILGQKVEFLVSFYNNEISEKSEIFDDQFSVERPDGSNFTLKIRSTKLEDSAMYFCASSEARGYQPQHFGDGTRLSIL.

The rearrangement joins TRBV20-1 to TRBJ2-7, with 13 bases identical to TRBD2. Per the germline V gene, CDR1 is DFQATT and CDR2 is SNEGSKA (reference sequence). J was trimmed by 5 bases and V by 4 bases; bases with no gene match: 17. The CDR3 is 18 amino acids. This CDR3 reads CSAKKPGLAGTWSDEQYF. The CDR3 DNA sequence: TGCAGTGCTAAGAAACCGGGACTAGCGGGAACATGGAGCGACGAGCAGTACTTC.

The chain combines TRBV12-3 or TRBV12-4 with TRBJ1-4, with a tentative D call TRBD1 (6 bases). Trimming took off 3 bases at V and 4 bases at J, with 15 bases between the two ends. CDR3 length: 16 residues. The CDR3 reads CASSFNRVGGNEKLFF. The CDR3 DNA reads as TGTGCCAGCAGTTTTAACAGGGTCGGCGGTAATGAAAAACTGTTTTTT.

The chain is built from TRBV6-2 or TRBV6-3 and TRBJ1-5; TRBD1 matches at 8 bases. Germline V lookup: CDR1 MNHEY, CDR2 SVGEGT. V gave up 7 bases and J gave up 5 bases; unmatched junction bases: 7. This CDR3 comprises 14 residues. For the CDR3, the DNA is TGTGCCAGCAATGACAGGGGAACGGATCAGCCCCAGCATTTT. It translates to CASNDRGTDQPQHF.

This chain uses TRBV6-1 with TRBJ2-3, with D tentatively TRBD1 (5 bases). The V gene lost 5 bases and the J gene lost 4 bases, with 19 bases spanning the gap. The CDR3 runs 16 residues. Germline V gives CDR1 MNHNS, CDR2 SASEGT. CDR3 sequence (DNA): TGTGCCAGCAGTCTCCTTCGATCGACAGACTCAGATACGCAGTATTTT. Amino acids: CASSLLRSTDSDTQYF.

This clonotype appeared once. The chain employs TRBV6-1 and TRBJ1-5; 7 bases match TRBD1. Germline CDR1 reads MNHNS; CDR2 reads SASEGT. Trimming took 0 bases from V and 0 from J; bases not matched to a gene: 8. CDR3 size: 18 residues. CDR3 loop: CASSEAWAGGSSNQPQHF. The CDR3 DNA follows: TGTGCCAGCAGTGAAGCGTGGGCAGGGGGAAGTAGCAATCAGCCCCAGCATTTT.

The chain has TRBV15 and TRBJ1-2; D possibly corresponds to TRBD1 (5 bases). Trimming cost V 1 base and J 1 base, with 16 bases left between them. The CDR3 runs 17 residues. Germline CDR1 reads LNHNV; CDR2 reads YYDKDF (reference sequence). The CDR3 DNA is TGTGCCACCAGCAGAGGGGGGAGAAAGAGTATTAACTATGGCTACACCTTC. This encodes CATSRGGRKSINYGYTF.

This clonotype was observed a handful of times. This chain's CDR3 is CATSVPPWETQYF. CDR3 nucleotide sequence: TGTGCCACCAGTGTTCCCCCTTGGGAGACCCAGTACTTC. The rearrangement uses TRBV24-1 and TRBJ2-5; D gene ambiguous. The CDR3 is 13 amino acids. Germline V gives CDR1 KGHDR, CDR2 SFDVKD. Trimming shortened V by 5 bases and J by 5 bases, and 11 bases separated the two germline ends.

This clonotype was counted between two and nine times. The rearrangement joins TRBV29-1 to TRBJ1-2, with TRBD1 matching 11 bases. V gave up 8 bases and J gave up 8 bases; unmatched junction bases: 10. CDR1 is SQVTM and CDR2 is ANQGSEA in the germline V gene. The CDR3 extends over 13 amino acids. The CDR3 nucleotides are TGCAGCTCCTGGACAGGGGGCGTCGAGGGCTACACCTTC. It codes for CSSWTGGVEGYTF.

The J gene is TRBJ2-3, the V gene TRBV12-3 or TRBV12-4, with 8 nucleotides matching TRBD1. The CDR3 runs to 21 residues. The V and J ends lost 3 bases and 0 bases, in that order; junction bases with no gene match: 20. CDR3 protein: CASSFRGRAGGGRRSTDTQYF. In nucleotides, the CDR3 is TGTGCCAGCAGTTTTCGGGGTAGGGCAGGGGGCGGCAGAAGAAGCACAGATACGCAGTATTTT.

V usage is TRBV20-1 and J usage is TRBJ1-3, with no clear D. In germline, CDR1 is DFQATT, CDR2 SNEGSKA (reference sequence). The CDR3 covers 15 residues. The V gene lost 3 bases and the J gene lost 2 bases, with 14 bases spanning the gap. DNA for the CDR3: TGCAGTGCTAGGAACCCTAGGGATACTGGAAACACCATATATTTT. Translated: CSARNPRDTGNTIYF.

This clonotype has a handful of counts. The chain links TRBV11-1 to TRBJ2-6; tentatively, D is TRBD1 or TRBD2 (6 bases each). The CDR3 sequence is 18 residues long. Trimming left V 0 bases short and J 0 bases short, with 12 bases between. CDR1 and CDR2 (germline): SGHAT, FQDESV (reference sequence). The CDR3 reads CASSLAGGTISGANVLTF. The CDR3 DNA is TGTGCCAGCAGCTTAGCGGGGGGCACAATCTCTGGGGCCAACGTCCTGACTTTC.

This clonotype was seen only a few times. V is TRBV3-1 and J is TRBJ2-5, with 8 bases identical to TRBD2. The V gene's germline CDR1 is LGHDT and CDR2 YNNKEL (reference sequence). After removal of 4 bases from V and 1 base from J, the junction contained 11 bases not matched to a gene. CDR3 length equals 17 residues. The CDR3 bases are TGTGCCAGCAGCCCCCAAGGGACTAGACACATCCAAGAGACCCAGTACTTC. Protein product: CASSPQGTRHIQETQYF.

This clonotype has more than one count but fewer than ten. At one end, the junction sequence differs from germline, possibly due to a read error. The J gene is TRBJ1-1, the V gene TRBV29-1, with 10 nucleotides matching TRBD1. The CDR3 extends over 16 amino acids. CDR1 is SQVTM, CDR2 ANQGSEA, per germline. The CDR3 protein is CSVEVRGQGLNTEAFF. The CDR3 DNA sequence: TGCAGCGTGGAAGTCAGGGGACAGGGGTTGAACACTGAAGCTTTCTTT.